The 24 T cell receptor beta chains below were found in one sample sequenced in a study of T-cell memory formation after mild COVID-19. TCRdb ran MiXCR on the 5' RACE reads and lists one entry per CDR3 protein. This sample has fewer than 700,000 distinct CDR3 sequences, with about a fifth found just once. Sequencing input: PBMCs or a T cell subset sorted from them (not recorded which). The receptors derive from an adult woman who had mild COVID-19 (a few samples of this study predate the infection). Cell type and time point are not known.

The V and J genes are TRBV6-4 and TRBJ2-6; the match to TRBD1 covers 8 bases. Germline V lookup: CDR1 MRHNA, CDR2 SNTAGT. CDR3 length equals 13 residues. After removal of 8 bases from V and 13 bases from J, the junction contained 10 bases not matched to a gene. CDR3 region: CASSPGQASVLTF. The DNA for the CDR3 is TGTGCCAGCTCTCCGGGACAGGCTTCTGTCCTGACTTTC.

This clonotype was seen a handful of times. CDR3 sequence: CASSYLAGASTDTQYF. CDR3 in DNA: TGCGCCAGCAGCTACCTAGCGGGGGCTAGCACAGATACGCAGTATTTT. V and J are TRBV5-1 and TRBJ2-3, with 10 bases identical to TRBD2. CDR1 and CDR2 (germline): SGHRS, YFSETQ. V was pared by 3 bases and J by 0 bases, with 4 bases of the junction left unmatched. This CDR3 region has 16 residues.

The chain couples TRBV14 to TRBJ1-6; unclear D gene. The CDR3 consists of 15 residues. The germline CDR1 and CDR2 sequences are SGHDN and FVKESK. Trimming took off 0 bases at V and 9 bases at J, with 12 bases between the two ends. CDR3: CASSQDWGSRSPLHF. CDR3 nucleotides: TGTGCCAGCAGCCAAGATTGGGGATCACGTTCACCCCTCCACTTT.

This clonotype was recorded a few times. V is TRBV7-3 and J is TRBJ2-2; 11 bases are a match to TRBD2. V was pared by 5 bases and J by 5 bases, with 7 bases of the junction left unmatched. The germline V gene encodes CDR1 SGHTA and CDR2 FQGTGA. The CDR3 consists of 16 residues. The CDR3 bases are TGTGCCAGCAGCCCTAGCGGGAGGCAGGATACCGGGGAGCTGTTTTTT. It encodes CASSPSGRQDTGELFF.

V and J are TRBV5-1 and TRBJ1-1, with a weak D call TRBD1 (5 bases). Germline V gene lookup returns CDR1 SGHRS and CDR2 YFSETQ. Trimming left V 3 bases short and J 1 base short, with 13 bases between. The CDR3 runs 15 residues. CDR3 coding DNA: TGCGCCAGCAGCTCTCCGAGGGGTGAGAACACTGAAGCTTTCTTT. Translating gives CASSSPRGENTEAFF.

This clonotype showed up just a few times. The chain links TRBV14 to TRBJ2-4, with D tentatively TRBD2 (7 bases). V lost 4 bases and J lost 9, with 19 bases in between. This CDR3 contains 15 residues. The germline V gene has CDR1 SGHDN and CDR2 FVKESK. Written as DNA, the CDR3 is TGTGCCAGCAGCCCGCGAGGGGGGGCGCTTGGCATTCAGTACTTC. It specifies CASSPRGGALGIQYF.

This sequence joins TRBV6-6 and TRBJ1-1; 10 nucleotides match TRBD1. The trim removed 8 bases at V and 7 bases at J, leaving 13 bases unmatched. Germline assignment: CDR1 MNHNY and CDR2 SVGAGI (reference sequence). CDR3 size: 15 residues. The CDR3 nucleotides read TGTGCCAGCCTACCGGACAGGGGGAGGAAGGATGAAGCTTTCTTT. Translation gives CASLPDRGRKDEAFF.

For the CDR3, the DNA is TGTGCCAGCAGCCTCCCCGTCGTAGGGACCGGGGAGCTGTTTTTT. Its translation is CASSLPVVGTGELFF. The J gene is TRBJ2-2, the V gene TRBV7-9; no reliable D call. Germline values: CDR1 SEHNR, CDR2 FQNEAQ (reference sequence). This CDR3 is built from 15 residues. The V end lost 5 bases, the J end lost 5 bases, and 15 bases lay between the germline ends.

This clonotype has only a few counts. The chain employs TRBV12-3 or TRBV12-4 and TRBJ2-7; D is perhaps TRBD1 (5 bases). This CDR3 has 13 amino acids. Deletions cut 4 bases from V and 6 bases from J, with 13 bases between. As DNA, the CDR3 is TGTGCCAGCAGTTCGGCAGGGCCCCCCGAGCAGTACTTC. It codes for CASSSAGPPEQYF.

The J gene is TRBJ1-6, the V gene TRBV20-1; 10 bases are a match to TRBD1. This CDR3 spans 13 amino acids. V lost 6 bases to trimming and J lost 10 bases; unmatched junction nucleotides: 6. Germline V lookup: CDR1 DFQATT, CDR2 SNEGSKA (reference sequence). Here the CDR3 reads CSAMETGGSPLHF. The CDR3 DNA is TGCAGTGCGATGGAGACAGGGGGCTCACCCCTCCACTTT.

A few counts support this clonotype. The J gene is TRBJ2-3, the V gene TRBV6-6; D is unclear. Germline V CDR1 and CDR2: MNHNY, SVGAGI (reference sequence). The CDR3 totals 15 residues. Trimming shortened V by 6 bases and J by 0 bases, and 13 bases separated the two germline ends. CDR3 in amino acids: CASSPGTISTDTQYF. In nucleotides, the CDR3 is TGTGCCAGCAGCCCCGGAACCATAAGCACAGATACGCAGTATTTT.

About this clonotype itself: Its ends do not fully match the called genes, so a read error is possible. The chain has TRBV7-7 and TRBJ2-5, with 7 bases aligning to TRBD2. Germline V gene lookup returns CDR1 SSHAT and CDR2 FNYEAQ (reference sequence). CDR3 size: 18 residues. CDR3 nucleotide sequence: TGTGCTAGCAGCGCCGGGACCCCACTTCTAGGGAGGGAAGAGACCCAGTACTTC. It encodes CASSAGTPLLGREETQYF.

This clonotype has a handful of counts. The chain has TRBV11-2 and TRBJ2-2, with D possibly being TRBD1 (6 bases). This CDR3 has 14 residues. Trimming took 5 bases from V and 4 from J, leaving 11 bases between them. From germline, CDR1 is SGHAT and CDR2 FQNNGV. For the CDR3, the DNA is TGTGCCAGCAGCCCCAGCAGGGGCACCGGGGAGCTGTTTTTT. Its protein is CASSPSRGTGELFF.

This clonotype was picked up a small number of times. CDR3 nucleotides: TGTGCCAGCAGTTTTGACTCGGCGGAGCAGTATTTT. Its translation: CASSFDSAEQYF. V gene TRBV28 combines with J gene TRBJ2-3; D gene unclear. The CDR3 runs to 12 residues. Germline assignment: CDR1 MDHEN and CDR2 SYDVKM. Trimming cost V 3 bases and J 11 bases, with 12 bases left between them. The complete variable domain, with remaining parts taken from reference TRBV28 and TRBJ2-3, reads DVKVTQSSRYLVKRTGEKVFLECVQDMDHENMFWYRQDPGLGLRLIYFSYDVKMKEKGDIPEGYSVSREKKERFSLILESASTNQTSMYLCASSFDSAEQYFGPGTRLTVL.

A few counts support this clonotype. The gene calls are TRBV3-1 and TRBJ2-1, with TRBD1 matching over 10 bases. Losses at the gene ends were 3 bases for V and 11 bases for J; bases not matched to a gene: 4. The CDR3 length is 13 residues. Germline V lookup: CDR1 LGHDT, CDR2 YNNKEL (reference sequence). CDR3 bases: TGTGCCAGCAGCCAGGGACAGGGGCGAAAGCAGTTCTTC. It specifies CASSQGQGRKQFF.

In its sample, this clonotype was seen many times. This rearrangement joins TRBV5-1 to TRBJ2-7; unclear D gene. The V gene's germline CDR1 is SGHRS and CDR2 YFSETQ. This CDR3 comprises 12 residues. The V end was cut by 2 bases, the J end by 2 bases, with 5 bases between. The CDR3 sequence is CASSFDTYEQYF. The CDR3 nucleotides are TGCGCCAGCAGCTTTGACACCTACGAGCAGTACTTC.

V is TRBV2 and J is TRBJ1-4, with D uncertain. The CDR3 is 13 amino acids. V gave up 6 bases and J gave up 7 bases, with 12 bases separating them. The V gene's germline CDR1 is SNHLY and CDR2 FYNNEI. The CDR3 bases are TGTGCCAGCAGCGATTCAGTTTTTGAAAAACTGTTTTTT. This translates into CASSDSVFEKLFF.

This clonotype turned up a few times. The J gene is TRBJ2-3, the V gene TRBV7-9; a weak D match, TRBD2 (6 bases). V was clipped by 5 bases and J by 2 bases, with 11 bases between them. The germline V gene encodes CDR1 SEHNR and CDR2 FQNEAQ (reference sequence). The CDR3 sequence is 14 residues long. This CDR3 reads CASSPRRDTDTQYF. CDR3 sequence (DNA): TGTGCCAGCAGCCCGAGGCGGGACACAGATACGCAGTATTTT.

The V call is TRBV19, the J call TRBJ2-7; 9 nucleotides match TRBD2. J lost 6 bases, V lost 5 bases, and 14 bases had no gene match. The germline V gene has CDR1 LNHDA and CDR2 SQIVND (reference sequence). This CDR3 contains 16 residues. The CDR3 protein is CASSQVRLAGEGEQYF. In DNA, the CDR3 is TGTGCCAGTAGTCAAGTCCGTTTAGCGGGAGAAGGCGAGCAGTACTTC.

The table lists this clonotype with a few counts. The chain recombines TRBV12-3 or TRBV12-4 with TRBJ1-1, with 9 bases lining up with TRBD1. Trimming removed 1 base from V and 1 base from J; junction bases left unmatched: 4. This CDR3 has 16 residues. DNA for the CDR3: TGTGCCAGCAGTTTAGGGACAGGGGCTGGGAACACTGAAGCTTTCTTT. Amino acid sequence: CASSLGTGAGNTEAFF.

This CDR3 reads CSVEWYRAYGYTF. The CDR3 bases are TGCAGCGTGGAATGGTACAGGGCTTATGGCTACACCTTC. The V gene is TRBV29-1, the J gene TRBJ1-2; D possibly corresponds to TRBD1 (6 bases). Trimming left V 6 bases short and J 5 bases short, with 16 bases between. CDR3 length equals 13 residues. Per the germline V gene, CDR1 is SQVTM and CDR2 is ANQGSEA.

This sequence joins TRBV7-8 and TRBJ2-3, with 9 bases matching TRBD1. CDR1 is SGHVS and CDR2 is FQNEAQ in the germline V gene. The junction had 4 bases not matched to a gene; V was cut back by 1 base and J by 5 bases. The CDR3 runs to 15 residues. CDR3 bases: TGTGCCAGCAGCTTAGGGGACAGGGCTGGAGATACGCAGTATTTT. Translated: CASSLGDRAGDTQYF.

This clonotype was counted a few times. The chain carries TRBV6-1 and TRBJ1-2, with D perhaps matching TRBD1 (5 bases). The V gene's germline CDR1 is MNHNS and CDR2 SASEGT. V was trimmed by 8 bases and J by 0 bases, leaving 16 bases between them. There are 15 residues in the CDR3. CDR3 bases: TGTGCCAGCGTGGAGGCCGGGACCCCTAACTATGGCTACACCTTC. Its translation: CASVEAGTPNYGYTF.

This rearrangement joins TRBV6-5 to TRBJ2-3, with 7 bases aligning to TRBD2. The CDR3 has 16 amino acids. Germline CDR1 is MNHEY and CDR2 is SVGAGI. V trimming: 0 bases; J trimming: 4 bases; junction bases outside the gene matches: 7. The CDR3 region is CASSYSRGRTADTQYF. The CDR3 DNA is TGTGCCAGCAGTTACTCGCGGGGGAGGACTGCAGATACGCAGTATTTT.